Included here is one T cell receptor (beta chain) sequence, with context. This clone has a handful of counts. Its binding antigen is unknown. Per-nucleotide qualities are absent, and no much larger clonotype sits a single base away. V is cut by 2 bases and J by 2 bases, and the space between the germline ends is 6 bases. Taken from cysteine to phenylalanine, the CDR3 has 13 residues. The only DNA kept is the CDR3, 39 bases in frame from the first base. The CDR1 and CDR2 encoded by the germline V gene are SGHTA and FQGNSA. This sample was taken from a study of CD8+ T cells in alopecia areata listed by TCRdb under 2018. Concerning the study at large: The treated patients, all with moderate-to-severe alopecia areata, were enrolled in an open-label pilot trial of oral tofacitinib given at 5 to 10 mg twice daily. RNA came from the PAXgene miRNA kit for fixed scalp, the miRNeasy kit for PBMCs, and the RNeasy kit for mouse skin. Scalp clonality was compared among normal scalp (n=4), patchy alopecia areata scalp (n=8), and alopecia totalis/universalis scalp (n=8). Scalp tissue and sorted CD4+ and CD8+ peripheral blood T cells from patchy and totalis/universalis alopecia areata patients and from healthy controls were covered by human TCRbeta sequencing. In treated patients, disease severity was measured using the SALT score, which gives the percentage of scalp surface area affected. immunoSEQ multiplex PCR using 35 Vbeta forward primers and 13 Jbeta reverse primers was used to amplify TCRbeta CDR3 regions. Tofacitinib was administered for 6 to 18 months, and 6 months of follow-up off drug were then conducted to assess delayed response and recurrence. In both human patients and the C3H/HeJ mouse model, the study applied high-throughput TCRbeta sequencing to look at T cell clonal expansion in alopecia areata. Tofacitinib-treated patients had biopsies at baseline and at 4 and 24 weeks of treatment, with a later scalp biopsy in several patients.

Paper-wide results and their limitations: Tofacitinib significantly decreased scalp clonality and the number of expanded CD8+ clones among the top 100 scalp clones. Higher clonality and more expanded CD8+ clones were observed in lesional scalp than in normal scalp, particularly in alopecia totalis/universalis, a finding suggestive of antigenic drive. Many expanded lesional clones persisted in scalp and blood during tofacitinib treatment, which may partly explain relapse after stopping treatment. Because the treated cohort was small and included a single nonresponder, larger studies are needed to assess links between baseline CD8+ expansion and response. Compared with mice, TCR sequences shared between patients were less clear, possibly partly because of HLA diversity across the patient population. Unlike mouse skin, which is dominated by gammadelta T cells, normal human skin has resident alphabeta T cells that are also sequenced, and this complicates analysis of the scalp TCR repertoire.

What this sample's time point label stands for: less than five weeks on oral tofacitinib. In light of the paper, this sample's treatment or condition label describes: oral pan-JAK inhibitor, 5-10 mg twice daily. Lesional scalp punch biopsies and peripheral blood were collected from alopecia areata patients. PBMCs were isolated by density centrifugation and stained for CD3, CD4 and CD8, after which CD4+ and CD8+ T cells were sorted on a FACSAria. Library method: the immunoSEQ multiplex PCR assay. RNA was extracted from all samples and reverse transcribed into cDNA, which served as template for TCR sequencing. SuperScript III was used to make first-strand cDNA, primed with a 2:1 mix of oligo-dT and random hexamers. A synthetic immune receptor repertoire was used to assess amplification bias, and residual bias was removed computationally. In the authors' own workflow: Raw reads were preprocessed to remove errors, and CDR3 was defined by IMGT conventions from the conserved cysteine to phenylalanine. To get clonality, Shannon entropy was normalized by log2 of the number of productive unique TCRs and the result was subtracted from 1. CD4 or CD8 identity of scalp clones was inferred by cross-referencing scalp TCRbeta sequences with sorted blood CD4 and CD8 repertoires. TCRdb retrieved this table from immuneACCESS and kept in-frame rearrangements only. Not all clones are present; in checked studies, unresolved V genes account for under half, and no reason is known for the remainder. For V, J and clone size, that table is used; D and trimming come from the DNA. The sample yields 200,000 to 250,000 clones; less than 65% were counted once. Of the sample, roughly 4.2% is held by the ten largest clones.

The sequence came from a human donor with alopecia areata. The sequence joins TRBV7-2 to TRBJ2-5, with the D gene not clear enough to name. The sample in question was CD4+ T cells sorted from blood, obtained at week 4, from a patient treated with tofacitinib. The bases read TGTGCCAGCAGCTTAAACAGACAAGAGACCCAGTACTTC. It translates to CASSLNRQETQYF.